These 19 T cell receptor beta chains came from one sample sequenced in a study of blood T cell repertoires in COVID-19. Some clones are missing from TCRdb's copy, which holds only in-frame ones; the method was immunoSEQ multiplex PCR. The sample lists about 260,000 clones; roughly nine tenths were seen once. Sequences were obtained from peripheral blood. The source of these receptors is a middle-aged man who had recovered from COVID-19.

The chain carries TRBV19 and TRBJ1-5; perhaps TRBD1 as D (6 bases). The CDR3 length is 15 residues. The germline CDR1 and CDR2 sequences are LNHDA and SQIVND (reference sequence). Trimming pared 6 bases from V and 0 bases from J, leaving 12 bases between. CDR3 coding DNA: TGTGCCAGTAGGATGAGACAGGATAGCAATCAGCCCCAGCATTTT. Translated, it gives CASRMRQDSNQPQHF.

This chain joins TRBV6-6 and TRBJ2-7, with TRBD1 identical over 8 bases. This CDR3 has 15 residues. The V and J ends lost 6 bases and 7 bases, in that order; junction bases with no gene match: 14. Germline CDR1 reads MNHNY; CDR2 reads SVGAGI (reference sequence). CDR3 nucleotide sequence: TGTGCCAGCAGATCACCTGGACAGGGTAGTCGGGAGCAGTACTTC. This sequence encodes CASRSPGQGSREQYF.

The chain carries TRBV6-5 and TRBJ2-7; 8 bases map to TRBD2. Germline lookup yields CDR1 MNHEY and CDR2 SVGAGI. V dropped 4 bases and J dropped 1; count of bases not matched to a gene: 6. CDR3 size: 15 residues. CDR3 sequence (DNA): TGTGCCAGCAGTTCCATAGCGGGACCGTCCTACGAGCAGTACTTC. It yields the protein CASSSIAGPSYEQYF.

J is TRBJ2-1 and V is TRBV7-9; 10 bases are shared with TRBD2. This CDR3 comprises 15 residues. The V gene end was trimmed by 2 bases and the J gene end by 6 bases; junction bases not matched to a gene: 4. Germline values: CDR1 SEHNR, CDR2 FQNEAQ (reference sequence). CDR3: CASSLLPSGGNEQFF. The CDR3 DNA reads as TGTGCCAGCAGCTTATTGCCTAGCGGGGGCAATGAGCAGTTCTTC.

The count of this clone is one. CDR3 sequence reads: CASSSSTGMNTEAFF. In DNA form, the CDR3 reads TGCGCCAGCAGCTCATCGACAGGCATGAACACTGAAGCTTTCTTT. V usage is TRBV4-1 and J usage is TRBJ1-1, with D tentatively TRBD1 (6 bases). V shed 5 bases and J shed 0 bases, with 13 bases lying between them. The germline CDR1 and CDR2 sequences are MGHRA and YSYEKL. The CDR3 consists of 15 residues.

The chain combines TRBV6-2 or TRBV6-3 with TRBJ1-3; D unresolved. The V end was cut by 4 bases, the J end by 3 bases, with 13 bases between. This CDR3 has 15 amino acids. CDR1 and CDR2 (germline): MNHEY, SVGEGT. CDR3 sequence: CASSSYSWSGNTIYF. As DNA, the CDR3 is TGTGCCAGCAGTTCATATTCATGGAGTGGAAACACCATATATTTT.

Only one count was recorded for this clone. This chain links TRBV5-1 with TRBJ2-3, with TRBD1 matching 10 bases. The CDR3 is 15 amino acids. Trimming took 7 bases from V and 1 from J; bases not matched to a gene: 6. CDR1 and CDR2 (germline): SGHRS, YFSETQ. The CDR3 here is CASQAGTGGTDTQYF. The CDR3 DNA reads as TGCGCCAGCCAAGCCGGGACAGGGGGCACAGATACGCAGTATTTT.

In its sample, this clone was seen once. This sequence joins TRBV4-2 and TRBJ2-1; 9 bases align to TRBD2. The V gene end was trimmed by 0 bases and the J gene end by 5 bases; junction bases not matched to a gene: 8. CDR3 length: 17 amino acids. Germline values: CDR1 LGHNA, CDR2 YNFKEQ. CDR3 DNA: TGTGCCAGCAGCCAAGAGAAGGGCGGGGGGGCCAACAATGAGCAGTTCTTC. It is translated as CASSQEKGGGANNEQFF.

This CDR3 is CASSPARGLAGGREQYF. In DNA, the CDR3 is TGTGCCAGCTCACCCGCTCGAGGACTAGCGGGGGGGAGAGAGCAGTACTTC. This chain uses TRBV18 with TRBJ2-7, with TRBD2 matching over 15 bases. The CDR3 is 17 residues long. V lost 3 bases and J lost 7; bases outside the gene matches: 10. CDR1 is KGHSH and CDR2 is LQKENI in the germline V gene.

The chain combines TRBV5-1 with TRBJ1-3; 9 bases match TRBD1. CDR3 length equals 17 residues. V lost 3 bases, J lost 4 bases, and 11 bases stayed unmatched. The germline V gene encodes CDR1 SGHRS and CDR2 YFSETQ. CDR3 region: CASSSLGQGRGGNTIYF. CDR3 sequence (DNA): TGCGCCAGCAGCTCGCTCGGACAGGGGCGGGGAGGAAACACCATATATTTT.

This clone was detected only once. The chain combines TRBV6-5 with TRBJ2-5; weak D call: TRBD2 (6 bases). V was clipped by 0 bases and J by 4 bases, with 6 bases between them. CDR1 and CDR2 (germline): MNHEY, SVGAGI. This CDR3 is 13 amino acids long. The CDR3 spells CASSYSGGETQYF. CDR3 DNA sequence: TGTGCCAGCAGTTACTCCGGGGGAGAGACCCAGTACTTC.

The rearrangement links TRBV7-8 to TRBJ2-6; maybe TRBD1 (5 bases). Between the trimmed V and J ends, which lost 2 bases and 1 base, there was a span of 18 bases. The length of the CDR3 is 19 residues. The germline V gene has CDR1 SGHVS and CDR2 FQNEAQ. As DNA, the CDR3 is TGTGCCAGCAGCTTATTTCCCGTGGAGACAGCGTCTGGGGCCAACGTCCTGACTTTC. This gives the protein CASSLFPVETASGANVLTF.

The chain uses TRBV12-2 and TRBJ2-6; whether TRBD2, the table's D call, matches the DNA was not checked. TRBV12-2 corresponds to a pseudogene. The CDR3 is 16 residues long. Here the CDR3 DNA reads TGTGCAAGTTGGAGCGGGAGGGTGATTGGGGCCAACGTCCTGACTTTC. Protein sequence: CASWSGRVIGANVLTF.

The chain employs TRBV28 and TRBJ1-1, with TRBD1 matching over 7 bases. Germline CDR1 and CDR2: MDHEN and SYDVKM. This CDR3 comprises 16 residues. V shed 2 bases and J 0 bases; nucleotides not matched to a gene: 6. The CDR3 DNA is TGTGCCAGCAGTTTAAAAAGGGGACAGTTGAACACTGAAGCTTTCTTT. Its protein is CASSLKRGQLNTEAFF.

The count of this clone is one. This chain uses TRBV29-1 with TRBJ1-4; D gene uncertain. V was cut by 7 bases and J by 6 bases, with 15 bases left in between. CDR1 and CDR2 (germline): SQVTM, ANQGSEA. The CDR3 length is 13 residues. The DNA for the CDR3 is TGCAGCGGGGCGGGTCTTCGGGATGAAAAACTGTTTTTT. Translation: CSGAGLRDEKLFF.

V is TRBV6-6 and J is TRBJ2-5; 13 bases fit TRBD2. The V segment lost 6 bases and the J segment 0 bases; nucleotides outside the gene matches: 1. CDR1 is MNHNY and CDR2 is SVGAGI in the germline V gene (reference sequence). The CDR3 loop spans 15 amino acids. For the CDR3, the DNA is TGTGCCAGCAGAGGGACTAGCGGGAACCAAGAGACCCAGTACTTC. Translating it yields CASRGTSGNQETQYF.

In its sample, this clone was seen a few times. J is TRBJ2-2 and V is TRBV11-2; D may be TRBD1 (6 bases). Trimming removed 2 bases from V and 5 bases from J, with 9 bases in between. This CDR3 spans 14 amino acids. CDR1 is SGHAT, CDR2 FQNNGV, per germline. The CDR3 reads CASSLTGSTGELFF. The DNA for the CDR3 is TGTGCCAGCAGCTTAACAGGGTCTACCGGGGAGCTGTTTTTT.

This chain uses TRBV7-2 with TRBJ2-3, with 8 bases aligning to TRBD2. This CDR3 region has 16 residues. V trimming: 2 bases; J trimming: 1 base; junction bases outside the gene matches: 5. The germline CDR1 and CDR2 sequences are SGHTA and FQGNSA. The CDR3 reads CASSLQSGSGTDTQYF. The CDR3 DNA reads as TGTGCCAGCAGCTTACAAAGCGGGAGTGGCACAGATACGCAGTATTTT.

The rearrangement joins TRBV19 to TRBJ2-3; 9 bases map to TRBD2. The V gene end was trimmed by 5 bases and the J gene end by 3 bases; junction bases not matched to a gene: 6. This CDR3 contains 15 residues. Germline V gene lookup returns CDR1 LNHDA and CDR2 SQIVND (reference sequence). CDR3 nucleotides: TGTGCCAGTAGTTCCTTGACTAGCGGAACAGATACGCAGTATTTT. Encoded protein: CASSSLTSGTDTQYF. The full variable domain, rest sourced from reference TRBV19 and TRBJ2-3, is DGGITQSPKYLFRKEGQNVTLSCEQNLNHDAMYWYRQDPGQGLRLIYYSQIVNDFQKGDIAEGYSVSREKKESFPLTVTSAQKNPTAFYLCASSSLTSGTDTQYFGPGTRLTVL.